This TCR beta chain was obtained from a study of T cell changes during pregnancy in multiple sclerosis. Germline lookup yields CDR1 SNHLY and CDR2 FYNNEI. V gave up 3 bases and J gave up 2 bases; unmatched junction bases: 3. The length of the CDR3 is 14 residues. Clones were read by immunoSEQ multiplex PCR, and TCRdb kept only the in-frame ones, dropping some. The table lists under 50,000 clones, around 93% of them singletons. This clonotype was sampled from a female donor with multiple sclerosis, enrolled in a pregnancy study. V gene TRBV2 combines with J gene TRBJ2-7; TRBD1 matches 8 bases. The sequencing here drew on CD8+ T cells from peripheral blood mononuclear cells, taken in the first trimester of pregnancy. The CDR3 nucleotides read TGTGCCAGCAGTGAGGGGACAGGCCCCTACGAGCAGTACTTC. Amino acid sequence: CASSEGTGPYEQYF.